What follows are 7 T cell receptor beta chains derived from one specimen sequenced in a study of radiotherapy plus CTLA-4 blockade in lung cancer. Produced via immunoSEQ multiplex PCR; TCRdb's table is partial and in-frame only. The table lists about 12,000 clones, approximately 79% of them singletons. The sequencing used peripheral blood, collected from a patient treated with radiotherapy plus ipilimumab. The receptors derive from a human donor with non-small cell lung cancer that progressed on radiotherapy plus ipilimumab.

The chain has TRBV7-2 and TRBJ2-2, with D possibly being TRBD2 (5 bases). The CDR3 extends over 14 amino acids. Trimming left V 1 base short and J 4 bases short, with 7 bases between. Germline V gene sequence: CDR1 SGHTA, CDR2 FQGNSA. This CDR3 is CASSLELGTGELFF. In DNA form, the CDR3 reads TGTGCCAGCAGCTTAGAACTAGGCACCGGGGAGCTGTTTTTT.

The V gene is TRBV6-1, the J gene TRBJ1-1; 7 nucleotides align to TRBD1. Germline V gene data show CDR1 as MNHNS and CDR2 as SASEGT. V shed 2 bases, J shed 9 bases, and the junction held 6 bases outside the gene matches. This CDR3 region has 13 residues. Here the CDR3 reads CASSERQQGKAFF. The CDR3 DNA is TGTGCCAGCAGTGAACGTCAACAGGGGAAAGCTTTCTTT.

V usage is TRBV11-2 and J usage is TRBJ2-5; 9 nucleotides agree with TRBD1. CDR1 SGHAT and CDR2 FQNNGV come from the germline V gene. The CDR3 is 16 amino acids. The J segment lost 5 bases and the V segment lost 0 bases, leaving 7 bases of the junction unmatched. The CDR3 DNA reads TGTGCCAGCAGCTTAGATCGGGACAGGGCACGGGAGACCCAGTACTTC. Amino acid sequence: CASSLDRDRARETQYF.

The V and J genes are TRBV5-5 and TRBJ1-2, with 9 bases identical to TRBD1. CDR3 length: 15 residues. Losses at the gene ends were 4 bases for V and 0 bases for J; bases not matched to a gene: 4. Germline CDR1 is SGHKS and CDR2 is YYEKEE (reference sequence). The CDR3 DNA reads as TGTGCCAGCAGCCGGACAGGGGTAGCTAACTATGGCTACACCTTC. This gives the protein CASSRTGVANYGYTF.

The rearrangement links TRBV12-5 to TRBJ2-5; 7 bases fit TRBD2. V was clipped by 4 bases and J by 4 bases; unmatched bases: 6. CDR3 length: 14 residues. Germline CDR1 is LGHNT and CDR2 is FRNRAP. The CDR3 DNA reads TGTGCTAGTGGTTCACCCCCGGGAGGAGAGACCCAGTACTTC. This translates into CASGSPPGGETQYF.

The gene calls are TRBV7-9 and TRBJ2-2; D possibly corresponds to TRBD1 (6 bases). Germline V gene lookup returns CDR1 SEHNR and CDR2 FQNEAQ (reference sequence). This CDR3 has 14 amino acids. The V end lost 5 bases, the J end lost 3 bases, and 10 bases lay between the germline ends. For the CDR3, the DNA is TGTGCCAGCAGCCACAACAGGGACACCGGGGAGCTGTTTTTT. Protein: CASSHNRDTGELFF.

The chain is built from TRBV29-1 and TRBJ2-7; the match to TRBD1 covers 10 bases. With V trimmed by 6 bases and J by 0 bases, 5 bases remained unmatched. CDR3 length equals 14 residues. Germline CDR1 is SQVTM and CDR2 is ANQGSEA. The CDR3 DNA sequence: TGCAGCGTCATGGGACAGGGGAACTCCTACGAGCAGTACTTC. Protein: CSVMGQGNSYEQYF.